A single sample is the source of the 19 T cell receptor beta chains below, sequenced in a study of OX40 agonist ivuxolimab in advanced cancers. The assay was immunoSEQ multiplex PCR, and TCRdb's table has in-frame clones only and misses some. Here the sample spans about 34,000 clones, under 80% being singletons. The specimen comprised CD4+ or CD8+ T cells sorted from blood, sampled in a trial of the OX40 agonist ivuxolimab. The receptors stem from an adult with an advanced solid tumor such as melanoma, head and neck, liver or kidney cancer.

This clone was counted between two and nine times. The chain employs TRBV29-1 and TRBJ2-7; the match to TRBD2 covers 9 bases. Germline V CDR1 and CDR2: SQVTM, ANQGSEA. The CDR3 loop spans 14 amino acids. Trimming at V came to 1 base and at J to 6 bases, leaving 7 bases not matched to a gene. The CDR3 region is CSVEGEGAGGEQYF. In DNA, the CDR3 is TGCAGCGTTGAAGGGGAGGGAGCGGGGGGCGAGCAGTACTTC.

A single count supports this clone. V and J are TRBV5-1 and TRBJ2-6; D is unresolved. Per the germline V gene, CDR1 is SGHRS and CDR2 is YFSETQ. The germline V and J ends were trimmed by 0 bases and 0 bases, with 19 bases remaining between them. There are 20 residues in the CDR3. The CDR3 spells CASSLVAGPHISSGANVLTF. In nucleotides, the CDR3 is TGCGCCAGCAGCTTGGTCGCTGGGCCCCACATAAGCTCTGGGGCCAACGTCCTGACTTTC.

This clone was recorded a few times. The chain has TRBV11-2 and TRBJ1-2; 8 bases are shared with TRBD1. Germline values: CDR1 SGHAT, CDR2 FQNNGV. There are 14 residues in the CDR3. V trimming: 1 base; J trimming: 2 bases; junction bases outside the gene matches: 0. The DNA of the CDR3 is TGTGCCAGCAGCTTAGGGACAGGGAACTATGGCTACACCTTC. Protein: CASSLGTGNYGYTF.

On this clone itself: At the DNA level, this CDR3 is encoded by other sequences in the same sample as well. This sequence joins TRBV11-3 and TRBJ2-3, with D uncertain. The CDR3 extends over 14 amino acids. Looked up from germline, CDR1 is SGHNT and CDR2 is YENEEA. Trimming took 2 bases from V and 0 from J, leaving 6 bases between them. CDR3 amino acids: CASSLTASTDTQYF. The CDR3 coding sequence is TGTGCCAGCAGCTTAACAGCTAGCACAGATACGCAGTATTTT. Variable domain in full (rest from reference TRBV11-3 and TRBJ2-3): EAGVVQSPRYKIIEKKQPVAFWCNPISGHNTLYWYLQNLGQGPELLIRYENEEAVDDSQLPKDRFSAERLKGVDSTLKIQPAELGDSAVYLCASSLTASTDTQYFGPGTRLTVL.

The sample holds a few counts of this clone. J is TRBJ2-1 and V is TRBV7-3; D is uncertain. V shed 5 bases and J shed 8 bases, with 13 bases lying between them. Germline V gene data show CDR1 as SGHTA and CDR2 as FQGTGA. The CDR3 spans 13 residues. The CDR3 reads CASSRSQGDEQFF. CDR3 nucleotide sequence: TGTGCCAGCAGCAGATCCCAAGGTGATGAGCAGTTCTTC.

In this sample, this clone turned up once. V gene TRBV30 combines with J gene TRBJ1-2; 7 positions match TRBD1. The J segment lost 4 bases and the V segment lost 1 base, leaving 9 bases of the junction unmatched. This CDR3 comprises 15 residues. Germline V gives CDR1 GTSNPN, CDR2 SVGIG (reference sequence). The CDR3 region has the DNA TGTGCCTGGAGTGGGACAGGAGTCGGGCTCTATGGCTACACCTTC. It translates to CAWSGTGVGLYGYTF. Full variable domain (missing parts from reference TRBV30 and TRBJ1-2): SQTIHQWPATLVQPVGSPLSLECTVEGTSNPNLYWYRQAAGRGLQLLFYSVGIGQISSEVPQNLSASRPQDRQFILSSKKLLLSDSGFYLCAWSGTGVGLYGYTFGSGTRLTVV.

The chain employs TRBV6-1 and TRBJ1-1; 7 nucleotides align to TRBD1. CDR1 and CDR2 (germline): MNHNS, SASEGT. The V segment lost 9 bases and the J segment 3 bases; nucleotides outside the gene matches: 7. The CDR3 has 13 amino acids. CDR3 bases: TGTGCCAGTGTAGACAGGGCCTACACTGAAGCTTTCTTT. It encodes CASVDRAYTEAFF.

The CDR3 here is CASEGEETKGTQYF. In DNA, the CDR3 is TGCGCCAGCGAGGGGGAAGAGACCAAGGGGACCCAGTACTTC. The chain combines TRBV5-1 with TRBJ2-5, with D tentatively TRBD1 (6 bases). Germline V gene data show CDR1 as SGHRS and CDR2 as YFSETQ. V lost 7 bases to trimming and J lost 7 bases, with 20 bases between them. This CDR3 is built from 14 residues.

V gene TRBV5-1 combines with J gene TRBJ2-1; D gene uncertain. Germline-derived CDR1 and CDR2 are SGHRS and YFSETQ. The V end lost 6 bases, the J end lost 4 bases, and 11 bases lay between the germline ends. This CDR3 is built from 13 residues. The CDR3 reads CASTTDVYNEQFF. In nucleotides, the CDR3 is TGCGCCAGCACCACGGACGTTTACAATGAGCAGTTCTTC.

The V gene is TRBV30, the J gene TRBJ1-2; 8 nucleotides align to TRBD1. The junction had 8 bases not matched to a gene; V was cut back by 2 bases and J by 6 bases. Germline lookup yields CDR1 GTSNPN and CDR2 SVGIG (reference sequence). The CDR3 is 14 amino acids. As DNA, the CDR3 is TGTGCCTGGAGTAGAGACAGGGGAGGTCATGGCTACACCTTC. This encodes CAWSRDRGGHGYTF.

This chain joins TRBV18 and TRBJ2-2; TRBD2 is a possible D gene (5 bases). V lost 0 bases to trimming and J lost 7 bases, with 6 bases between them. This CDR3 comprises 13 residues. Germline V CDR1 and CDR2: KGHSH, LQKENI. CDR3 in DNA: TGTGCCAGCTCACCACCGGCGGGCGGGGAGCTGTTTTTT. This translates into CASSPPAGGELFF.

The chain is built from TRBV5-8 and TRBJ2-7, with D perhaps assigned TRBD1 or TRBD2 (5 bases each). CDR3 length equals 13 residues. Trimming took off 4 bases at V and 3 bases at J, with 11 bases between the two ends. Looked up from germline, CDR1 is SGHTS and CDR2 is YDEGEE. The CDR3 bases are TGTGCCAGCAGCCCGGTGGGGGACTACGAGCAGTACTTC. Its translation is CASSPVGDYEQYF.

V is TRBV11-2 and J is TRBJ2-7; weak D call: TRBD1 (5 bases). This CDR3 spans 16 amino acids. Germline assignment: CDR1 SGHAT and CDR2 FQNNGV. Trimming cost V 0 bases and J 2 bases, with 14 bases left between them. DNA of the CDR3: TGTGCCAGCAGCTTAGAGTCCAGGGCAACAACCTACGAGCAGTACTTC. It codes for CASSLESRATTYEQYF.

This rearrangement joins TRBV15 to TRBJ1-2; D unresolved. Trimming stripped 0 bases from V and 3 bases from J, with 8 bases between. This CDR3 region has 14 residues. Germline V gene sequence: CDR1 LNHNV, CDR2 YYDKDF (reference sequence). The CDR3 reads CATSRDREYYGYTF. For the CDR3, the DNA is TGTGCCACCAGCAGAGATCGAGAGTACTATGGCTACACCTTC. Using reference TRBV15 and TRBJ1-2 for the parts outside the CDR3, the full variable domain is DAMVIQNPRYQVTQFGKPVTLSCSQTLNHNVMYWYQQKSSQAPKLLFHYYDKDFNNEADTPDNFQSRRPNTSFCFLDIRSPGLGDTAMYLCATSRDREYYGYTFGSGTRLTVV.

V usage is TRBV11-3 and J usage is TRBJ2-3, with D unclear. Germline CDR1 SGHNT, CDR2 YENEEA. The CDR3 has 13 amino acids. Trimming stripped 0 bases from V and 5 bases from J, with 6 bases between. This CDR3 reads CASSLDHGDTQYF. Written as DNA, the CDR3 is TGTGCCAGCAGCTTAGATCACGGAGATACGCAGTATTTT.

The rearrangement joins TRBV9 to TRBJ2-7, with 8 bases identical to TRBD2. Germline assignment: CDR1 SGDLS and CDR2 YYNGEE. V was clipped by 0 bases and J by 3 bases; unmatched bases: 8. The CDR3 covers 16 residues. The CDR3 nucleotides read TGTGCCAGCAGCGTAGCTCCGACTAGCGCCCACTACGAGCAGTACTTC. The encoded protein is CASSVAPTSAHYEQYF. The whole variable domain, filled in from reference TRBV9 and TRBJ2-7, reads DSGVTQTPKHLITATGQRVTLRCSPRSGDLSVYWYQQSLDQGLQFLIQYYNGEERAKGNILERFSAQQFPDLHSELNLSSLELGDSALYFCASSVAPTSAHYEQYFGPGTRLTVT.

This chain joins TRBV11-2 and TRBJ2-3; D gene unclear. V dropped 2 bases and J dropped 4 bases, with 16 bases sitting between them. This CDR3 has 16 amino acids. The germline CDR1 and CDR2 sequences are SGHAT and FQNNGV. CDR3 amino acids: CASSLRLTVSSDTQYF. CDR3 DNA: TGTGCCAGCAGCTTAAGGCTCACCGTGTCCTCAGATACGCAGTATTTT. Together with reference TRBV11-2 and TRBJ2-3, the CDR3 gives the full variable domain: EAGVAQSPRYKIIEKRQSVAFWCNPISGHATLYWYQQILGQGPKLLIQFQNNGVVDDSQLPKDRFSAERLKGVDSTLKIQPAKLEDSAVYLCASSLRLTVSSDTQYFGPGTRLTVL.

This clone was observed a single time. V is TRBV6-1 and J is TRBJ2-7, with 11 bases aligning to TRBD1. The CDR3 runs 13 residues. V shed 11 bases, J shed 1 base, and the junction held 4 bases outside the gene matches. Germline loops: CDR1 MNHNS, CDR2 SASEGT. CDR3 DNA: TGTGCCGGCCGGGACAGGGGGTCCTACGAGCAGTACTTC. Its translation: CAGRDRGSYEQYF.

The V and J genes are TRBV5-1 and TRBJ1-1; 9 positions match TRBD1. The CDR3 is 14 amino acids. V shed 4 bases, J shed 5 bases, and the junction held 6 bases outside the gene matches. Germline values: CDR1 SGHRS, CDR2 YFSETQ. CDR3 region: CASSLTGGRTEAFF. In DNA, the CDR3 is TGCGCCAGCAGCCTTACAGGGGGCAGAACTGAAGCTTTCTTT.